The present T cell receptor beta chain was sequenced within a study of human T cells and chemical hapten exposure. From the RACE reads, TCRdb called clonotypes with MiXCR, one entry per CDR3 protein. Of around 120,000 distinct CDR3 sequences in the sample, roughly 11% were seen once. This clonotype appeared many times. Regarding time point: patch test 1, 2 weeks after DPC sensitization. This sample's treatment: therapeutic diphenylcyclopropenone sensitization with weekly scalp DPC. The sequence derives from a woman aged 40-49 years with alopecia areata. Some clones in this sample may be carry-over from other donors' samples. Sequencing used whole blood, obtained in connection with sensitization to the hapten diphenylcyclopropenone (DPC).

This CDR3 reads CASSQQLAGVYNEQFF. Here the CDR3 DNA reads TGCGCCAGCAGCCAGCAACTAGCGGGAGTTTACAATGAGCAGTTCTTC. The chain is built from TRBV4-3 and TRBJ2-1; 11 bases are a match to TRBD2. CDR3 length: 16 residues. Germline CDR1 is LGHNA and CDR2 is YSLEER. After removal of 3 bases from V and 4 bases from J, the junction contained 5 bases not matched to a gene.